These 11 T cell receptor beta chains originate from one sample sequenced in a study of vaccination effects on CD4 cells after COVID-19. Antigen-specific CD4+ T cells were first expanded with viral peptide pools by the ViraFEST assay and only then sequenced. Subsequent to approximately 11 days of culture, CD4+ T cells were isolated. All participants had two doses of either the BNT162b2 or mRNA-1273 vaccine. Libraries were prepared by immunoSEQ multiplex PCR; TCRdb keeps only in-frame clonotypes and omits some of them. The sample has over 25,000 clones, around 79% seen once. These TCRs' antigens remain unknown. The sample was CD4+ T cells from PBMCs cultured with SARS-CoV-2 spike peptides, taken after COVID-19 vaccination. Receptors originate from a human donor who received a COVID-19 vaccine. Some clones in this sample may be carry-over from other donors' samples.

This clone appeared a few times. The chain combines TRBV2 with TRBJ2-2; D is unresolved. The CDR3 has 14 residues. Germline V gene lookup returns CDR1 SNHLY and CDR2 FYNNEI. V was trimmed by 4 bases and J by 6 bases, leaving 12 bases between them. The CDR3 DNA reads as TGTGCCAGCAGTGGTCTTAAGTTGTCCGGGGAGCTGTTTTTT. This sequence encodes CASSGLKLSGELFF.

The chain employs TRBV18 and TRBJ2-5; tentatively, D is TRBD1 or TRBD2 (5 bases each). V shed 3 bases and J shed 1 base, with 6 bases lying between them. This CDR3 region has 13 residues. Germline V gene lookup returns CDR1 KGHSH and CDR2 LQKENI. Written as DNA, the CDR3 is TGTGCCAGCTCACCGGGGGTCCAAGAGACCCAGTACTTC. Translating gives CASSPGVQETQYF.

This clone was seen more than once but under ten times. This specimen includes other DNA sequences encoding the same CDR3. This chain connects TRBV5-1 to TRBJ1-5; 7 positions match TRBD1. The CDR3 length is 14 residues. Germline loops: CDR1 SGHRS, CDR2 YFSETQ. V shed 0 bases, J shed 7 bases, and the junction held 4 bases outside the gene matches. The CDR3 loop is CASSLEGGGQPQHF. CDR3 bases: TGCGCCAGCAGCTTGGAAGGGGGCGGGCAGCCCCAGCATTTT. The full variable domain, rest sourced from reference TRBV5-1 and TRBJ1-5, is KAGVTQTPRYLIKTRGQQVTLSCSPISGHRSVSWYQQTPGQGLQFLFEYFSETQRNKGNFPGRFSGRQFSNSRSEMNVSTLELGDSALYLCASSLEGGGQPQHFGDGTRLSIL.

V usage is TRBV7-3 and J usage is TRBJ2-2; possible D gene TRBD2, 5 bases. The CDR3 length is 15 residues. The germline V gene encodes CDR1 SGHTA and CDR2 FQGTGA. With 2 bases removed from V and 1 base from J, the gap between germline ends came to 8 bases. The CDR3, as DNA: TGTGCCAGCAGCTTAGGCCGGGAGAACACCGGGGAGCTGTTTTTT. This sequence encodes CASSLGRENTGELFF.

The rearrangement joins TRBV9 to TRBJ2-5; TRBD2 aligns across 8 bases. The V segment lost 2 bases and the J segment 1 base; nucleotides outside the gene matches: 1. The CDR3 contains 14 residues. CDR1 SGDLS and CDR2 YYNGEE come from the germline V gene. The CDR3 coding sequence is TGTGCCAGCAGCGTCCGGGGGGGCCAAGAGACCCAGTACTTC. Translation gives CASSVRGGQETQYF.

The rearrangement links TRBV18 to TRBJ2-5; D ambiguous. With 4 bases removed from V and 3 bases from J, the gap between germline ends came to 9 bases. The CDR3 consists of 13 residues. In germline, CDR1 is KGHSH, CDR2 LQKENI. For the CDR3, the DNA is TGTGCCAGCTCACTTGGCATGGAAGAGACCCAGTACTTC. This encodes CASSLGMEETQYF. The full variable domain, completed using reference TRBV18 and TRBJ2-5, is NAGVMQNPRHLVRRRGQEARLRCSPMKGHSHVYWYRQLPEEGLKFMVYLQKENIIDESGMPKERFSAEFPKEGPSILRIQQVVRGDSAAYFCASSLGMEETQYFGPGTRLLVL.

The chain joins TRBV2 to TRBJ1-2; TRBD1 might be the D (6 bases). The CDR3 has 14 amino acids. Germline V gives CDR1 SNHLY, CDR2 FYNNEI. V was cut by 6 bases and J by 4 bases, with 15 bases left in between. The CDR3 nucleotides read TGTGCCAGCAGGGGGACAAGCATATTCTATGGCTACACCTTC. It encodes CASRGTSIFYGYTF.

CDR3 sequence (DNA): TGCGCCAGCAGCCTTGGGGGGGGCACAGATACGCAGTATTTT. Its translation is CASSLGGGTDTQYF. This chain uses TRBV4-1 with TRBJ2-3, with 7 bases fitting TRBD2. J gave up 1 base and V 4 bases, and 2 bases lay outside the gene matches. In germline, CDR1 is MGHRA, CDR2 YSYEKL. CDR3 length equals 14 residues.

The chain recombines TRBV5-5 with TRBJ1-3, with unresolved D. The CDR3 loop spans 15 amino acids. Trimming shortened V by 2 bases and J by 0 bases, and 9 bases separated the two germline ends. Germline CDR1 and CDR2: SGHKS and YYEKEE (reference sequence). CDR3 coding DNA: TGTGCCAGCAGCTTTTTCTGGGACTCTGGAAACACCATATATTTT. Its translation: CASSFFWDSGNTIYF.

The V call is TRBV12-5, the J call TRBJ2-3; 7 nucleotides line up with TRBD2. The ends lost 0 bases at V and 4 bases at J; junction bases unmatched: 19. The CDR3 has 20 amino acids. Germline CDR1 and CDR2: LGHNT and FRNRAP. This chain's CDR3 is CASGLVKLAGVTLRADTQYF. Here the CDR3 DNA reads TGTGCTAGTGGTTTGGTAAAACTGGCGGGGGTTACCCTAAGGGCAGATACGCAGTATTTT.

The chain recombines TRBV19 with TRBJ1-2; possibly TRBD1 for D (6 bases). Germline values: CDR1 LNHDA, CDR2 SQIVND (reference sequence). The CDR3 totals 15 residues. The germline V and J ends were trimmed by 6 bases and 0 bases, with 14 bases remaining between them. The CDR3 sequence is CASRRTGLANYGYTF. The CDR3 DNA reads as TGTGCCAGTAGGCGCACAGGGCTTGCTAACTATGGCTACACCTTC.